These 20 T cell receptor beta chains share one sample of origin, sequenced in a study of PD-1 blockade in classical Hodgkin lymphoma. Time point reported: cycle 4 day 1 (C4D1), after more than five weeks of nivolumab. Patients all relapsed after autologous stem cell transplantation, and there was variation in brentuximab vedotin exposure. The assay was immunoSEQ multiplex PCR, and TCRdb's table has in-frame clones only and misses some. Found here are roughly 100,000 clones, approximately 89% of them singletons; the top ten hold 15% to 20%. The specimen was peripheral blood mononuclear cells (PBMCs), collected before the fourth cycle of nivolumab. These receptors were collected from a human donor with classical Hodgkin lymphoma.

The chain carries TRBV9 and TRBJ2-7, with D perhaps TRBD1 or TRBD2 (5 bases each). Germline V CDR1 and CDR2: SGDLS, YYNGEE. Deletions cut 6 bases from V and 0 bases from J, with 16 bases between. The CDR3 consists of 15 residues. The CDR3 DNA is TGTGCCAGCACCCCACGGGACCCTAGCTCCTACGAGCAGTACTTC. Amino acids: CASTPRDPSSYEQYF.

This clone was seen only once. CDR3 protein: CSVAPSGSSTDTQYF. DNA of the CDR3: TGCAGCGTTGCCCCTAGCGGGAGTAGCACAGATACGCAGTATTTT. The genes are TRBV29-1 and TRBJ2-3, with 10 bases matching TRBD2. The V gene end was trimmed by 4 bases and the J gene end by 0 bases; junction bases not matched to a gene: 4. Per the germline V gene, CDR1 is SQVTM and CDR2 is ANQGSEA. The CDR3 has 15 amino acids.

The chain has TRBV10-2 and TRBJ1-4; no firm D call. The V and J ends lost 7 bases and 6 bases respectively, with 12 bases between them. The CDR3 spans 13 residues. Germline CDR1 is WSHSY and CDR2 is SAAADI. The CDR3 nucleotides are TGCGCCAGCACGGCTTCCCGGGATGAAAAACTGTTTTTT. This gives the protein CASTASRDEKLFF.

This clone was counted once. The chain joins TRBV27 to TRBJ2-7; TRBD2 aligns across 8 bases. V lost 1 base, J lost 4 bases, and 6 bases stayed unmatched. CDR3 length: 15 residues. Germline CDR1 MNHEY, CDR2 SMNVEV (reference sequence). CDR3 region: CASSLLWASGYEQYF. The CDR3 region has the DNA TGTGCCAGCAGTTTATTATGGGCTAGCGGGTACGAGCAGTACTTC.

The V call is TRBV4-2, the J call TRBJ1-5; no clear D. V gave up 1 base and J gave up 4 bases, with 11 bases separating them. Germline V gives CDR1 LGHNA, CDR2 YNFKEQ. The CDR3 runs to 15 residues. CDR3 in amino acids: CASSQVGSVNQPQHF. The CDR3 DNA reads TGTGCCAGCAGCCAAGTGGGGTCCGTAAATCAGCCCCAGCATTTT.

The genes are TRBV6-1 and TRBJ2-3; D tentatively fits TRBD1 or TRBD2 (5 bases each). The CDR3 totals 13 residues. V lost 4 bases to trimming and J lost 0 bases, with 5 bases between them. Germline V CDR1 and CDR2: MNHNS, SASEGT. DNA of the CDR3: TGTGCCAGCAGTGGGGACAGCACAGATACGCAGTATTTT. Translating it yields CASSGDSTDTQYF.

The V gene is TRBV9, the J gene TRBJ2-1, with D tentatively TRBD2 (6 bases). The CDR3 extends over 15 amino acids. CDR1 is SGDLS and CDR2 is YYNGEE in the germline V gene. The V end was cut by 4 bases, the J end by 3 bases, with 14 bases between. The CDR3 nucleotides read TGTGCCAGCAGCTGGGGGGAGGTAAACTACAATGAGCAGTTCTTC. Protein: CASSWGEVNYNEQFF.

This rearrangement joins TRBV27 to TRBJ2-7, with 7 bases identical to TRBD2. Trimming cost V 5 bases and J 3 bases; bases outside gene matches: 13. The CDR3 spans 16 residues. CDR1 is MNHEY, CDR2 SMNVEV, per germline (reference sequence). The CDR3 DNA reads TGTGCCAGCAGTCGCTCCGGGACTAAAGCTAACTACGAGCAGTACTTC. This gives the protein CASSRSGTKANYEQYF.

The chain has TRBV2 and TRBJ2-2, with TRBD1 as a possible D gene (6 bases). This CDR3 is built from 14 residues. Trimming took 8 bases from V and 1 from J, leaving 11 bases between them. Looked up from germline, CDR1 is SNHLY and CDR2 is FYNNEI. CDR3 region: CASLKGQNTGELFF. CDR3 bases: TGTGCCAGCCTGAAGGGACAGAACACCGGGGAGCTGTTTTTT.

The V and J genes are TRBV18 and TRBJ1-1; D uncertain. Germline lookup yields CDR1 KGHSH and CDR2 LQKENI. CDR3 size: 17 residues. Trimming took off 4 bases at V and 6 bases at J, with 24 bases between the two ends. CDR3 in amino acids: CASSLRPPAGNLPEAFF. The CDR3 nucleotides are TGTGCCAGCTCACTCCGCCCTCCGGCCGGCAATCTCCCTGAAGCTTTCTTT.

For the CDR3, the DNA is TGTGCCAGCAGCCAACCGGGACAGTCCTACGAGCAGTACTTC. It is translated as CASSQPGQSYEQYF. This chain connects TRBV7-2 to TRBJ2-7, with 7 bases identical to TRBD1. The CDR3 consists of 14 residues. CDR1 SGHTA and CDR2 FQGNSA come from the germline V gene. V gave up 5 bases and J gave up 1 base; unmatched junction bases: 5.

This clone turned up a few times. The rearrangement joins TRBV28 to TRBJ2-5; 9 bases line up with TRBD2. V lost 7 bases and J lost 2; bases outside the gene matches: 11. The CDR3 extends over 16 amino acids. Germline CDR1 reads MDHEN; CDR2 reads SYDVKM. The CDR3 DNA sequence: TGTGCCAGCACCTATGGGGCGGGAGGGATACAAGAGACCCAGTACTTC. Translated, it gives CASTYGAGGIQETQYF.

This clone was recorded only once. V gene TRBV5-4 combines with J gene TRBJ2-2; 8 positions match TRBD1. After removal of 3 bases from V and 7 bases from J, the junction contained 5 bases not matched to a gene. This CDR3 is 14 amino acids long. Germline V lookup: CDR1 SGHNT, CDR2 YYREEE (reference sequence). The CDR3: CASSWDRPNGELFF. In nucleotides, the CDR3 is TGTGCCAGCAGCTGGGACAGGCCTAACGGGGAGCTGTTTTTT.

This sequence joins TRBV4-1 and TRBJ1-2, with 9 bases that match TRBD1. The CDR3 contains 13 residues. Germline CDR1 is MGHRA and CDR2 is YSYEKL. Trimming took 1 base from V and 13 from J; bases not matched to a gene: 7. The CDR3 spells CASSQGTGGSVTF. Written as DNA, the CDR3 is TGCGCCAGCAGCCAAGGTACAGGGGGCTCTGTCACCTTC.

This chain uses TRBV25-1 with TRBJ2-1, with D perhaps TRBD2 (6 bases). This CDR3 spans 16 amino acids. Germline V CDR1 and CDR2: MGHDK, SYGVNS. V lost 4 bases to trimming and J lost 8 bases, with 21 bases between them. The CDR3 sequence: CASSAKIAVGLHEQFF. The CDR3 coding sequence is TGTGCCAGCAGTGCCAAAATAGCGGTGGGGCTCCATGAGCAGTTCTTC. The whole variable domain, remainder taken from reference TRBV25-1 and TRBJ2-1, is EADIYQTPRYLVIGTGKKITLECSQTMGHDKMYWYQQDPGMELHLIHYSYGVNSTEKGDLSSESTVSRIRTEHFPLTLESARPSHTSQYLCASSAKIAVGLHEQFFGPGTRLTVL.

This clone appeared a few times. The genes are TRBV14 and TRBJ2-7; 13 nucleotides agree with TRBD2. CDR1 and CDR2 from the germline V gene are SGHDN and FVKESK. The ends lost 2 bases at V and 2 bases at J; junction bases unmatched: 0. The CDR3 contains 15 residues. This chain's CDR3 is CASSQTSGRAYEQYF. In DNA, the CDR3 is TGTGCCAGCAGCCAAACTAGCGGGAGGGCCTACGAGCAGTACTTC.

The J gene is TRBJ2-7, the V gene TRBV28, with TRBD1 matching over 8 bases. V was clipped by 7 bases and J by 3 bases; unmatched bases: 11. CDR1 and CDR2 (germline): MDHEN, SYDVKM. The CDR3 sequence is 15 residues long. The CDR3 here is CASKSFRRGLYEQYF. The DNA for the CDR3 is TGTGCCAGCAAATCCTTTCGCAGGGGGCTCTACGAGCAGTACTTC.

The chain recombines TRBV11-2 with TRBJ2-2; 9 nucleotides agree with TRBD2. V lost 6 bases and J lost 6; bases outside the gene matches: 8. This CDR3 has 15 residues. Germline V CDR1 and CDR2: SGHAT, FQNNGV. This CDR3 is CASSPWTSAAGELFF. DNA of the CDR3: TGTGCCAGCAGTCCCTGGACTAGCGCCGCCGGGGAGCTGTTTTTT.

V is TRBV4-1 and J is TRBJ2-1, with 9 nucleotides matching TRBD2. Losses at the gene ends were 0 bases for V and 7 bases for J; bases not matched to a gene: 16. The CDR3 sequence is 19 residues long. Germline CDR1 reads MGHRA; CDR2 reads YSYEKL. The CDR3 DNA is TGCGCCAGCAGCCAAGATCGAGGGGTGCGCGGGAGGGCTGGGAATGAGCAGTTCTTC. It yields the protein CASSQDRGVRGRAGNEQFF.

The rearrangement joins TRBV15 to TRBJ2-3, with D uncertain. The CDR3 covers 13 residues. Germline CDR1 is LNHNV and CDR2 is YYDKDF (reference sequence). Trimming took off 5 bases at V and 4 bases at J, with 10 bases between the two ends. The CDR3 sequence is CATSSRWADTQYF. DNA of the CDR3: TGTGCCACCAGCTCGAGGTGGGCAGATACGCAGTATTTT.